Presented here are 21 T cell receptor beta chains from one specimen sequenced in a study of T cells expressing NK-cell markers. Reanalyzing the 5' RACE reads, TCRdb keeps one entry per CDR3 protein, without DNA. The sample includes 300,000 to 450,000 distinct CDR3 sequences. Sequencing was done on a sample of blood T cells: a sorted CD56 or NKG2C T cell subset, CD4+ or CD8+ T cells, or bulk PBMC T cells (not recorded which). Source of these receptors: a man between 18 and 69 years old in good health.

The chain uses TRBV14 and TRBJ2-1; there is no DNA to check the TCRdb D call of TRBD1. There are 15 residues in the CDR3. Germline CDR1 is SGHDN and CDR2 is FVKESK. Here the CDR3 reads CASSQFGTGDGEQFF. Filled out from reference TRBV14 and TRBJ2-1, the complete variable domain reads EAGVTQFPSHSVIEKGQTVTLRCDPISGHDNLYWYRRVMGKEIKFLLHFVKESKQDESGMPNNRFLAERTGGTYSTLKVQPAELEDSGVYFCASSQFGTGDGEQFFGPGTRLTVL.

V is TRBV29-1 and J is TRBJ2-1; as DNA is missing, the TRBD1 call by TCRdb cannot be tested. CDR1 is SQVTM, CDR2 ANQGSEA, per germline. The CDR3 is made up of 14 amino acids. CDR3 loop: CSVPRGQGGNEQFF.

The chain carries TRBV7-3 and TRBJ2-1. CDR1 and CDR2 (germline): SGHTA, FQGTGA. The length of the CDR3 is 13 residues. CDR3 region: CASSLSLPNEQFF.

This chain links TRBV5-4 with TRBJ2-3; the TRBD2 assignment by TCRdb is unverifiable without DNA. CDR3 size: 18 residues. Germline CDR1 SGHNT, CDR2 YYREEE (reference sequence). CDR3 in amino acids: CASSLALPRLAVTDTQYF.

CDR3 amino acids: CASSFSFLNQGYEQYF. V gene TRBV28 combines with J gene TRBJ2-7; the TCRdb call, TRBD1, lacks DNA for checking. Germline assignment: CDR1 MDHEN and CDR2 SYDVKM. The CDR3 sequence is 16 residues long.

This chain joins TRBV2 and TRBJ2-3; the D call of TRBD2 rests on TCRdb alone, since no DNA is present to check it. Germline CDR1 is SNHLY and CDR2 is FYNNEI. This CDR3 is 22 amino acids long. This chain's CDR3 is CASSRTQSPSGGRLLSTDTQYF.

This chain links TRBV7-6 with TRBJ1-1; TCRdb's assignment of TRBD1 cannot be checked, as there is no DNA. The CDR3 is made up of 18 amino acids. Per the germline V gene, CDR1 is SGHVS and CDR2 is FNYEAQ. This CDR3 is CASSLDPPQGRSNTEAFF. The full variable domain, completed using reference TRBV7-6 and TRBJ1-1, is GAGVSQSPRYKVTKRGQDVALRCDPISGHVSLYWYRQALGQGPEFLTYFNYEAQQDKSGLPNDRFSAERPEGSISTLTIQRTEQRDSAMYRCASSLDPPQGRSNTEAFFGQGTRLTVV.

V usage is TRBV6-7 and J usage is TRBJ1-5; TCRdb returns TRBD1, unconfirmable since there is no DNA. TRBV6-7 has ORF status, its function being uncertain. The CDR3 length is 17 residues. CDR3 sequence: CASSYSLTGRSNQPQHF.

The rearrangement uses TRBV6-5 and TRBJ2-3; TCRdb calls TRBD1, which cannot be checked without DNA. This CDR3 region has 15 residues. Germline CDR1 MNHEY, CDR2 SVGAGI. CDR3 sequence: CASSYGGLALNTQYF.

The gene calls are TRBV2 and TRBJ1-5; no DNA is available, so the TRBD1 call from TCRdb remains unchecked. The length of the CDR3 is 18 residues. Germline V gene sequence: CDR1 SNHLY, CDR2 FYNNEI. This CDR3 reads CASSTATYEQGGNQPQHF.

The J gene is TRBJ2-5, the V gene TRBV9; the TCRdb D gene call, TRBD1, has no DNA to confirm it. CDR3 size: 14 residues. CDR1 and CDR2 (germline): SGDLS, YYNGEE. The CDR3 loop is CASSVQGMEETQYF. Using reference TRBV9 and TRBJ2-5 for the parts outside the CDR3, the full variable domain is DSGVTQTPKHLITATGQRVTLRCSPRSGDLSVYWYQQSLDQGLQFLIQYYNGEERAKGNILERFSAQQFPDLHSELNLSSLELGDSALYFCASSVQGMEETQYFGPGTRLLVL.

This chain joins TRBV3-1 and TRBJ2-5. Germline V gene data show CDR1 as LGHDT and CDR2 as YNNKEL (reference sequence). The CDR3 has 15 amino acids. This chain's CDR3 is CASSQETTVRKTQYF.

The J gene is TRBJ1-4, the V gene TRBV5-1; TCRdb names TRBD1, which stays unverified in the absence of DNA. Germline CDR1 SGHRS, CDR2 YFSETQ. The CDR3 consists of 14 residues. Here the CDR3 reads CASSLQGGNEKLFF. The variable domain in full, with the rest retrieved from reference TRBV5-1 and TRBJ1-4, is KAGVTQTPRYLIKTRGQQVTLSCSPISGHRSVSWYQQTPGQGLQFLFEYFSETQRNKGNFPGRFSGRQFSNSRSEMNVSTLELGDSALYLCASSLQGGNEKLFFGSGTQLSVL.

The chain is built from TRBV6-2 or TRBV6-3 and TRBJ1-5; TCRdb outputs TRBD1, but without DNA this stays unchecked. The CDR3 contains 15 residues. Germline loops: CDR1 MNHEY, CDR2 SVGEGT. The CDR3: CASTYRDGPNQPQHF.

The rearrangement links TRBV18 to TRBJ2-3. Looked up from germline, CDR1 is KGHSH and CDR2 is LQKENI. The CDR3 has 13 residues. The CDR3 loop is CASSSIRMDTQYF.

J is TRBJ1-2 and V is TRBV5-1; the D gene TCRdb calls, TRBD1, cannot be checked with no DNA. CDR3 size: 15 residues. Germline-derived CDR1 and CDR2 are SGHRS and YFSETQ. Here the CDR3 reads CASSLDPYQGYGYTF.

J is TRBJ2-5 and V is TRBV7-2; TCRdb proposes TRBD2, but this gene call is untestable without DNA. The CDR3 contains 16 residues. The V gene's germline CDR1 is SGHTA and CDR2 FQGNSA. CDR3 amino acids: CASSFSGLGPRETQYF.

The chain links TRBV7-2 to TRBJ2-5; the D call of TRBD1 rests on TCRdb alone, since no DNA is present to check it. This CDR3 spans 15 amino acids. The germline CDR1 and CDR2 sequences are SGHTA and FQGNSA. The CDR3 is CASSPPRGLGETQYF. Variable domain in full (rest from reference TRBV7-2 and TRBJ2-5): GAGVSQSPSNKVTEKGKDVELRCDPISGHTALYWYRQSLGQGLEFLIYFQGNSAPDKSGLPSDRFSAERTGGSVSTLTIQRTQQEDSAVYLCASSPPRGLGETQYFGPGTRLLVL.

The genes are TRBV18 and TRBJ1-2. The germline V gene has CDR1 KGHSH and CDR2 LQKENI. The CDR3 runs 15 residues. The CDR3 reads CASSPEGRVYHGYTF.

CDR3 sequence: CATSRRTGGLDTQYF. This rearrangement joins TRBV15 to TRBJ2-3; TCRdb returns TRBD1, unconfirmable since there is no DNA. Germline CDR1 is LNHNV and CDR2 is YYDKDF (reference sequence). The CDR3 sequence is 15 residues long.

The gene calls are TRBV19 and TRBJ2-2; TCRdb gives TRBD1 as the D gene, but with no DNA this cannot be confirmed. CDR1 LNHDA and CDR2 SQIVND come from the germline V gene (reference sequence). CDR3 length: 13 residues. CDR3 sequence reads: CASSGQYTGELFF.